The 13 T cell receptor beta chains below all came from one sample that was sequenced in a study of shared clonotypes between healthy human individuals (dated by TCRdb to about 2020). The method behind the library was the immunoSEQ multiplex PCR assay. The table was pulled from immuneACCESS by TCRdb, which kept in-frame rearrangements only. Such tables lose some clones; where checked, under half of the loss comes from unresolved V genes, and the rest has no known cause. The sample profile shows over 1.5 million clones; nearly 99% of them were found once. The top ten clones comprise roughly 0.4% of the sample. The specimen was naive CD4+ T cells sorted from blood. Taken with the paper, the label for cell subset or site translates to: CD45RA+ positively selected. The receptors derive from a man aged 25-45 years in good health.

CDR3 in amino acids: CAWSEGGTGKKETQYF. DNA for the CDR3: TGTGCCTGGAGTGAGGGAGGGACAGGGAAAAAAGAGACCCAGTACTTC. The V and J genes are TRBV30 and TRBJ2-5; TRBD1 aligns across 9 bases. The CDR3 consists of 16 residues. Germline V gene sequence: CDR1 GTSNPN, CDR2 SVGIG (reference sequence). V trimming: 1 base; J trimming: 3 bases; junction bases outside the gene matches: 9.

Worth noting for this clone: This same CDR3 is encoded by further DNA sequences in the sample. The genes are TRBV19 and TRBJ2-7; the D gene is possibly TRBD2 (6 bases). This CDR3 spans 13 amino acids. Trimming pared 1 base from V and 3 bases from J, leaving 7 bases between. The germline CDR1 and CDR2 sequences are LNHDA and SQIVND (reference sequence). For the CDR3, the DNA is TGTGCCAGTAGTATAGGGAGGGGCTACGAGCAGTACTTC. It translates to CASSIGRGYEQYF.

This chain links TRBV5-1 with TRBJ2-5; 8 nucleotides match TRBD2. The CDR3 runs to 16 residues. Germline assignment: CDR1 SGHRS and CDR2 YFSETQ. V lost 0 bases and J lost 2; bases outside the gene matches: 6. The CDR3 region has the DNA TGCGCCAGCAGCTTGGAAGGTAGCGGGACACAAGAGACCCAGTACTTC. It specifies CASSLEGSGTQETQYF.

The chain combines TRBV29-1 with TRBJ1-4, with 10 positions matching TRBD1. J was trimmed by 8 bases and V by 5 bases; bases with no gene match: 5. CDR3 length: 13 residues. Germline V gene data show CDR1 as SQVTM and CDR2 as ANQGSEA. This chain's CDR3 is CSVNTGQGEKLFF. The CDR3 nucleotides are TGCAGCGTTAACACGGGACAGGGGGAAAAACTGTTTTTT.

This chain uses TRBV5-1 with TRBJ2-1; a weak D match, TRBD2 (5 bases). The V gene's germline CDR1 is SGHRS and CDR2 YFSETQ. The ends were cut back, 2 bases at V and 5 bases at J, with 11 bases in the middle. The CDR3 sequence is 14 residues long. CDR3 sequence (DNA): TGCGCCAGCAGCTTCATAGCGCCTAACAATGAGCAGTTCTTC. This translates into CASSFIAPNNEQFF.

The chain carries TRBV6-4 and TRBJ2-3; 9 positions agree with TRBD2. Germline CDR1 reads MRHNA; CDR2 reads SNTAGT. V shed 6 bases and J 3 bases; nucleotides not matched to a gene: 10. The CDR3 runs 16 residues. The CDR3 nucleotides read TGTGCCAGCAGGCCGTCGGCGGGAGGGCCTACAGATACGCAGTATTTT. Encoded protein: CASRPSAGGPTDTQYF.

This clone was found once. The chain couples TRBV5-6 to TRBJ1-2; 8 nucleotides agree with TRBD1. CDR1 SGHDT and CDR2 YYEEEE come from the germline V gene. V lost 1 base to trimming and J lost 0 bases; unmatched junction nucleotides: 5. This CDR3 spans 16 amino acids. The DNA for the CDR3 is TGTGCCAGCAGCTTGCCGGCAGGGGGCTCTAACTATGGCTACACCTTC. It is translated as CASSLPAGGSNYGYTF.

The chain joins TRBV2 to TRBJ2-1, with D unresolved. Trimming stripped 6 bases from V and 7 bases from J, with 7 bases between. Germline loops: CDR1 SNHLY, CDR2 FYNNEI. The CDR3 has 11 residues. CDR3: CASSEKNEQFF. For the CDR3, the DNA is TGTGCCAGCAGCGAGAAAAATGAGCAGTTCTTC.

The J gene is TRBJ1-1, the V gene TRBV18; D not certain. Trimming took off 3 bases at V and 1 base at J, with 9 bases between the two ends. CDR1 KGHSH and CDR2 LQKENI come from the germline V gene. This CDR3 region has 14 residues. In nucleotides, the CDR3 is TGTGCCAGCTCACCTCTTCCAGAGAACACTGAAGCTTTCTTT. This gives the protein CASSPLPENTEAFF.

To note about this clone: Other DNA sequences within the sample encode an identical CDR3. The chain employs TRBV18 and TRBJ2-1; tentatively, D is TRBD1 (5 bases). Per the germline V gene, CDR1 is KGHSH and CDR2 is LQKENI. V was trimmed by 4 bases and J by 0 bases, leaving 7 bases between them. This CDR3 has 14 residues. The CDR3 loop reads CASSRDSSYNEQFF. In nucleotides, the CDR3 is TGTGCCAGCTCACGCGACAGCTCCTACAATGAGCAGTTCTTC.

The DNA of the CDR3 is TGCGCCAGCAGCCTCGTAGCGGGAGTTGGCTACGAGCAGTACTTC. This translates into CASSLVAGVGYEQYF. The chain combines TRBV4-1 with TRBJ2-7, with TRBD2 matching 9 bases. V shed 4 bases, J shed 3 bases, and the junction held 7 bases outside the gene matches. CDR1 and CDR2 from the germline V gene are MGHRA and YSYEKL. This CDR3 has 15 residues.

This chain's CDR3 is CASSLGQILNTEAFF. The CDR3 bases are TGCGCCAGCAGCTTGGGACAGATTCTGAACACTGAAGCTTTCTTT. The rearrangement links TRBV5-1 to TRBJ1-1; possible D gene TRBD1, 5 bases. V lost 0 bases and J lost 0, with 9 bases in between. Germline loops: CDR1 SGHRS, CDR2 YFSETQ. The CDR3 spans 15 residues.

This rearrangement joins TRBV18 to TRBJ1-1; D is unresolved. CDR3 length equals 14 residues. Germline CDR1 KGHSH, CDR2 LQKENI. V dropped 5 bases and J dropped 1 base, with 11 bases sitting between them. The CDR3 DNA sequence: TGTGCCAGCTCATCTGCATCTGGGAACACTGAAGCTTTCTTT. It yields the protein CASSSASGNTEAFF.